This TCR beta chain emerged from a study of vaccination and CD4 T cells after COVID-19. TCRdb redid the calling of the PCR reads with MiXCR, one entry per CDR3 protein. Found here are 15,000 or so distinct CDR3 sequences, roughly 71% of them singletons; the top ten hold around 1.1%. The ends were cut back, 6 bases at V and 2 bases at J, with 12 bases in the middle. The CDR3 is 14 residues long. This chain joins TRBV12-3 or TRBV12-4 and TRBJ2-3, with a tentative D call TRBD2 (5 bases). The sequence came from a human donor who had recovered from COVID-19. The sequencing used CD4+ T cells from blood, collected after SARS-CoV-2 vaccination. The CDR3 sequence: CASRRTLTTDTQYF. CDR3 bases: TGTGCCAGCAGGAGGACTCTAACCACAGATACGCAGTATTTT.